This T cell receptor beta chain was recovered during a study of T cell responses to AZD1222 COVID-19 vaccine (dated by TCRdb to about 2021). General notes on the study: AZD1222 recipients with second doses at about 4 weeks or about 12 weeks were pooled, because spike-specific TCR depth and breadth did not differ between schedules. Trial participants were enrolled into age subgroups of 18-55, 56-69 and 70-plus years, which contained roughly 140, 27 and 60 TCR-sequenced participants, respectively. A total of more than 230 trial participants underwent TCR sequencing, of whom 207 had received two doses of AZD1222 and about 26 had received two doses of the MenACWY control vaccine. Study-wide conclusions, independent of this receptor: In the small 56-69-year group, the increase in depth fell short of significance, most likely because of low power. After two AZD1222 doses, spike-specific TCR breadth and depth were significantly higher than at day 0 and than in MenACWY recipients. Reportedly, almost half of the unique spike-specific TCRs recognized epitopes lying outside the regions that are mutated in the B.1.351 and B.1.1.7 variants. Conclusions about previously exposed vaccinees were limited because only five to seven AZD1222 recipients were SARS-CoV-2 seropositive at baseline. Participants were mostly white British and included more females than males, and it was suggested by the authors that clonal diversity may have been underestimated. Vaccine-associated CD4 TCRs spanned the whole spike protein, with dominant responses in regions 160-218 and 743-854. Because no day 14 peak-response samples were available, the repertoires could be characterized only after the peak T cell response.

A word on this clone: Its cognate antigen has yet to be identified. No per-base quality is available; no much larger clone lies one base away.

The CDR3 regions of human TCRbeta chains were analyzed by immunosequencing. The authors' analysis ran thus. TCRs in the repertoires were compared against a reference library of SARS-CoV-2-specific TCRs that had been generated with the MIRA antigen-specificity platform. Breadth was defined as the fraction of unique TCRs that were SARS-CoV-2-associated, and depth was defined as the fraction of total T cells that were SARS-CoV-2-associated. Using the MIRA data, every spike-specific TCR was mapped to the spike region that the TCR reacted to and assigned to either a CD4 or a CD8 class. Log10-transformed breadth and depth values were compared by one-way ANOVA with Sidak's multiple comparisons tests. TCRdb holds this immuneACCESS table with in-frame rearrangements only. Some clones are missing; in checked studies, unresolved V genes explain under half, and the rest has no known cause. V, J and clone size reflect that table, while D and trimming were determined from the DNA. The sample table shows about 140,000 clones, and over 85% are seen once. 1.9% of the sample lies in the top ten.

The sample's time point, from its label and the paper: baseline before first vaccination. Samples from vaccinated people were obtained from the UK trials COV001 and COV002, which included a single-blind randomized controlled phase 2/3 trial of AZD1222 (ChAdOx1 nCoV-19) in healthy adults. For TCRbeta chain sequencing, PBMC samples were collected from trial participants at day 0 and at day 28 after the second dose. The CDR3 sequence holds 14 residues, the cysteine and phenylalanine included. CDR3 DNA only is kept here, 42 bases in frame from base 1. CDR1 and CDR2, per the germline V gene, are MNHEY and SVGEGT. Trimming costs V 5 bases and J 3 bases, and their ends lie 11 bases apart.

The sequences come from peripheral blood, collected on day 0 of AZD1222 vaccination. The receptor comes from an adult in good health. This chain is built from TRBV6-2 or TRBV6-3 and TRBJ1-5, and the D gene may be TRBD1, 5 bases matching. Here is the DNA: TGTGCCAGCAGTCGGAGGGGATACAATCAGCCCCAGCATTTT. This is translated as CASSRRGYNQPQHF.